The source of this T cell receptor beta chain is a study of T cells in Graves' hyperthyroidism and ophthalmopathy. Study-wide results and limits: Peripheral blood also featured most of the thyroid clonotypes expanded above 0.001. Median prediction lead before ophthalmopathy onset was 5 to 7.5 months with the model. Ophthalmopathy could be told apart from stable hyperthyroidism with a 13 V-J model.

Any patient presenting with uncontrolled infection, other autoimmune disease, pregnancy or lactation was left out. CDR1 is ENHRY and CDR2 is SYGVKD in the germline V gene. The CDR3 is 13 amino acids. Amplified TCR beta CDR3 regions came from RNA transcripts. HTBI primers were employed in a first-round RT-PCR of the TCR CDR3. TCRdb redid the calling of the multiplex PCR reads with MiXCR, one entry per CDR3 protein. The sample lists roughly 500,000 distinct CDR3 sequences, 40% to 50% occurring once. This clonotype appeared a single time. Its antigen is still unknown. Mismatch with germline at one junction end may stem from a read error.

This TCR derives from an adult woman with Graves' disease, either hyperthyroidism or ophthalmopathy (not recorded which). Material for sequencing was peripheral blood or thyroid tissue (not recorded which). V and J are TRBV10-3 and TRBJ2-7; no clear D. CDR3 amino acids: CATSDTDRYEQYF. CDR3 sequence (DNA): TGTGCCACCAGTGACACCGATCGGTACGAGCAGTACTTC.